This entry lists 30 T cell receptor beta chains sequenced from one sample in a study of CD8+ T cells in alopecia areata. RNA was extracted and reverse transcribed into cDNA as the sequencing template. Here immunoSEQ multiplex PCR was the method, and the copy in TCRdb shows in-frame clones only, minus some. The sample consists of 200,000 to 250,000 clones, about two thirds of them appearing once. The input for sequencing was CD4+ T cells sorted from blood, taken at week 0. These TCRs come from a human donor with alopecia areata.

The chain is built from TRBV6-4 and TRBJ2-3, with D perhaps matching TRBD1 (5 bases). Trimming stripped 11 bases from V and 5 bases from J, with 14 bases between. The germline V gene encodes CDR1 MRHNA and CDR2 SNTAGT. CDR3 length: 12 amino acids. The CDR3, as DNA: TGTGCCTCCAGCGAAAGGGGAGATACGCAGTATTTT. This translates into CASSERGDTQYF.

The chain recombines TRBV5-6 with TRBJ2-7; 10 nucleotides match TRBD1. The ends lost 5 bases at V and 5 bases at J; junction bases unmatched: 4. The CDR3 totals 13 residues. The germline CDR1 and CDR2 sequences are SGHDT and YYEEEE. As DNA, the CDR3 is TGTGCCAGCAGAAAGACAGGGGGCGACGAGCAGTACTTC. It encodes CASRKTGGDEQYF.

In its sample, this clone was seen a few times. The rearrangement joins TRBV4-3 to TRBJ2-1; 9 bases are a match to TRBD1. V shed 1 base and J 2 bases; nucleotides not matched to a gene: 0. The length of the CDR3 is 15 residues. From germline, CDR1 is LGHNA and CDR2 YSLEER. This chain's CDR3 is CASSQGQGAYNEQFF. The CDR3 nucleotides read TGCGCCAGCAGCCAAGGACAGGGGGCCTACAATGAGCAGTTCTTC.

V usage is TRBV6-5 and J usage is TRBJ1-1; a possible D gene is TRBD1 (5 bases). Trimming removed 2 bases at V and 1 base at J, with 14 bases between. Germline lookup yields CDR1 MNHEY and CDR2 SVGAGI. This CDR3 has 16 residues. The CDR3 is CASSYRAQTANTEAFF. CDR3 nucleotide sequence: TGTGCCAGCAGTTACCGGGCCCAGACAGCGAACACTGAAGCTTTCTTT.

The chain employs TRBV14 and TRBJ2-7, with a weak D call TRBD1 (5 bases). V lost 3 bases and J lost 6, with 12 bases in between. The germline CDR1 and CDR2 sequences are SGHDN and FVKESK. The CDR3 totals 13 residues. The CDR3, as DNA: TGTGCCAGCAGCCAGGGGCTCTTCAGCGAGCAGTACTTC. As protein: CASSQGLFSEQYF.

This clone appeared a single time. V and J are TRBV4-1 and TRBJ2-7; TRBD1 aligns across 7 bases. Germline CDR1 reads MGHRA; CDR2 reads YSYEKL. This CDR3 is 16 amino acids long. V dropped 11 bases and J dropped 0; count of bases not matched to a gene: 16. The CDR3 nucleotides are TGCGCCTACTGGGACAGCCAACGTTACCTCTCCTACGAGCAGTACTTC. It encodes CAYWDSQRYLSYEQYF.

This chain links TRBV5-1 with TRBJ2-3; 7 nucleotides line up with TRBD2. The J segment lost 1 base and the V segment lost 0 bases, leaving 5 bases of the junction unmatched. The CDR3 runs to 16 residues. Germline lookup yields CDR1 SGHRS and CDR2 YFSETQ. The CDR3: CASSLAGAGGTDTQYF. CDR3 sequence (DNA): TGCGCCAGCAGCTTGGCTGGGGCGGGGGGCACAGATACGCAGTATTTT.

The rearrangement links TRBV2 to TRBJ2-2; D remains ambiguous. The CDR3 has 13 residues. V was shortened by 7 bases and J by 6 bases, with 12 bases between the two germline ends. The germline gives CDR1 SNHLY, CDR2 FYNNEI. For the CDR3, the DNA is TGTGCCAGCACCCCCCGAGACGCCGGGGAGCTGTTTTTT. As protein: CASTPRDAGELFF. Filled out from reference TRBV2 and TRBJ2-2, the complete variable domain reads EPEVTQTPSHQVTQMGQEVILRCVPISNHLYFYWYRQILGQKVEFLVSFYNNEISEKSEIFDDQFSVERPDGSNFTLKIRSTKLEDSAMYFCASTPRDAGELFFGEGSRLTVL.

The chain recombines TRBV29-1 with TRBJ1-1; possibly TRBD1 for D (6 bases). This CDR3 is built from 12 residues. Trimming stripped 8 bases from V and 1 base from J, with 11 bases between. The germline V gene encodes CDR1 SQVTM and CDR2 ANQGSEA. This chain's CDR3 is CSRGAKNTEAFF. The CDR3 DNA follows: TGCAGCCGGGGGGCGAAGAACACTGAAGCTTTCTTT.

This clone showed up just a few times. V and J are TRBV29-1 and TRBJ2-5, with D possibly matching TRBD2 (7 bases). Germline values: CDR1 SQVTM, CDR2 ANQGSEA. Between the trimmed V and J ends, which lost 7 bases and 1 base, there was a span of 13 bases. The CDR3 covers 13 residues. Written as DNA, the CDR3 is TGCAGCGCTTCTCGGGGGGCCCAAGAGACCCAGTACTTC. Protein sequence: CSASRGAQETQYF.

Written as DNA, the CDR3 is TGTGCCAGCAGTGGGTTTAGCGGAGAGACCCAGTACTTC. Residues: CASSGFSGETQYF. The J gene is TRBJ2-5, the V gene TRBV25-1; perhaps TRBD2 as D (6 bases). The CDR3 has 13 residues. Germline V gives CDR1 MGHDK, CDR2 SYGVNS. The V and J ends lost 4 bases and 4 bases respectively, with 10 bases between them.

This clone qualifies as medium-sized. The chain employs TRBV9 and TRBJ2-2; 7 nucleotides match TRBD2. The germline gives CDR1 SGDLS, CDR2 YYNGEE. This CDR3 is built from 15 residues. J lost 4 bases, V lost 4 bases, and 7 bases had no gene match. The CDR3 protein is CASSPRDYRTGELFF. CDR3 nucleotides: TGTGCCAGCAGCCCCCGGGACTACCGCACCGGGGAGCTGTTTTTT. The full variable domain, completed using reference TRBV9 and TRBJ2-2, is DSGVTQTPKHLITATGQRVTLRCSPRSGDLSVYWYQQSLDQGLQFLIQYYNGEERAKGNILERFSAQQFPDLHSELNLSSLELGDSALYFCASSPRDYRTGELFFGEGSRLTVL.

This clone was picked up one time. V and J are TRBV30 and TRBJ1-3; possible D gene TRBD1, 6 bases. The CDR3 consists of 15 residues. CDR1 and CDR2 from the germline V gene are GTSNPN and SVGIG (reference sequence). V dropped 0 bases and J dropped 3 bases, with 12 bases sitting between them. The CDR3, as DNA: TGTGCCTGGAGTGTACAGGGACGGTTTGGAAACACCATATATTTT. Residues: CAWSVQGRFGNTIYF.

J is TRBJ1-1 and V is TRBV7-3; TRBD1 is a possible D gene (5 bases). The CDR3 sequence is 16 residues long. Per germline, CDR1 SGHTA and CDR2 FQGTGA. Trimming left V 5 bases short and J 5 bases short, with 21 bases between. Here the CDR3 DNA reads TGTGCCAGCAGCCCAAGGGACGGCGAGGGTGCGACTGAAGCTTTCTTT. Protein: CASSPRDGEGATEAFF.

This chain uses TRBV30 with TRBJ2-1; D may be TRBD1 (6 bases). The germline V gene has CDR1 GTSNPN and CDR2 SVGIG (reference sequence). The CDR3 covers 13 residues. The V gene lost 1 base and the J gene lost 7 bases, with 11 bases spanning the gap. CDR3 DNA sequence: TGTGCCTGGAGTGGCCTCAGGGGAAATGAGCAGTTCTTC. Protein: CAWSGLRGNEQFF.

This clone was seen only a few times. The chain is built from TRBV30 and TRBJ2-3; D gene uncertain. Germline values: CDR1 GTSNPN, CDR2 SVGIG (reference sequence). Trimming stripped 0 bases from V and 4 bases from J, with 8 bases between. The CDR3 spans 13 residues. CDR3 DNA sequence: TGTGCCTGGAGTGTGGGAAACTCAGATACGCAGTATTTT. Protein product: CAWSVGNSDTQYF.

This chain joins TRBV30 and TRBJ2-7; TRBD1 aligns across 7 bases. This CDR3 has 13 amino acids. With 6 bases clipped from V and 2 bases from J, the junction kept 7 bases outside the gene matches. Germline V gives CDR1 GTSNPN, CDR2 SVGIG (reference sequence). The CDR3 is CACRQGNAYEQYF. Here the CDR3 DNA reads TGTGCCTGTCGACAGGGCAATGCCTACGAGCAGTACTTC.

This clone was observed a handful of times. The V and J genes are TRBV29-1 and TRBJ2-2; 8 bases are shared with TRBD1. V lost 3 bases to trimming and J lost 8 bases; unmatched junction nucleotides: 8. This CDR3 spans 14 amino acids. Germline loops: CDR1 SQVTM, CDR2 ANQGSEA. The CDR3 DNA is TGCAGCGTTGACAACGAACAGGGGGAAGGGGAGCTGTTTTTT. Encoded protein: CSVDNEQGEGELFF.

In this sample, this clone turned up a few times. V gene TRBV6-1 combines with J gene TRBJ1-3; 7 bases line up with TRBD1. With 2 bases clipped from V and 5 bases from J, the junction kept 9 bases outside the gene matches. The CDR3 has 16 amino acids. CDR1 is MNHNS and CDR2 is SASEGT in the germline V gene. In DNA, the CDR3 is TGTGCCAGCAGTGAAAGACAGGGAAGAGGTAGAAACACCATATATTTT. Protein sequence: CASSERQGRGRNTIYF.

The rearrangement uses TRBV7-9 and TRBJ1-4; 8 positions agree with TRBD1. Germline V gene lookup returns CDR1 SEHNR and CDR2 FQNEAQ (reference sequence). The V segment lost 5 bases and the J segment 4 bases; nucleotides outside the gene matches: 3. The CDR3 runs to 14 residues. CDR3 in amino acids: CASSPGQVNEKLFF. Written as DNA, the CDR3 is TGTGCCAGCAGCCCGGGACAGGTTAATGAAAAACTGTTTTTT.

The V gene is TRBV7-2, the J gene TRBJ2-7; a weak D match, TRBD2 (5 bases). This CDR3 is built from 14 residues. V lost 3 bases to trimming and J lost 6 bases, with 15 bases between them. Germline V gene data show CDR1 as SGHTA and CDR2 as FQGNSA. The CDR3 spells CASSLVEGLGEQYF. CDR3 in DNA: TGTGCCAGCAGCTTGGTCGAGGGTTTGGGCGAGCAGTACTTC. Drawing the rest from reference TRBV7-2 and TRBJ2-7, the complete variable domain is GAGVSQSPSNKVTEKGKDVELRCDPISGHTALYWYRQSLGQGLEFLIYFQGNSAPDKSGLPSDRFSAERTGGSVSTLTIQRTQQEDSAVYLCASSLVEGLGEQYFGPGTRLTVT.

The chain employs TRBV25-1 and TRBJ2-1, with a weak D call TRBD1 (5 bases). Per the germline V gene, CDR1 is MGHDK and CDR2 is SYGVNS. CDR3 length: 14 amino acids. V shed 4 bases and J shed 7 bases, with 14 bases lying between them. The CDR3: CASSADNLVNEQFF. The CDR3 region has the DNA TGTGCCAGCAGTGCGGACAATCTGGTAAATGAGCAGTTCTTC. The whole variable domain, remainder taken from reference TRBV25-1 and TRBJ2-1, is EADIYQTPRYLVIGTGKKITLECSQTMGHDKMYWYQQDPGMELHLIHYSYGVNSTEKGDLSSESTVSRIRTEHFPLTLESARPSHTSQYLCASSADNLVNEQFFGPGTRLTVL.

In regard to this clone: This CDR3 is also generated by other DNA sequences in the sample. The genes are TRBV9 and TRBJ2-3; D not certain. Per the germline V gene, CDR1 is SGDLS and CDR2 is YYNGEE. V gave up 1 base and J gave up 3 bases, with 9 bases separating them. This CDR3 has 14 amino acids. The CDR3 DNA sequence: TGTGCCAGCAGCGTATCGGGTAGGACAGATACGCAGTATTTT. It yields the protein CASSVSGRTDTQYF.

Worth noting for this clone: Other DNA sequences of this sample code for an identical CDR3. The V call is TRBV29-1, the J call TRBJ1-1; no reliable D call. CDR3 length: 10 residues. Per the germline V gene, CDR1 is SQVTM and CDR2 is ANQGSEA. The V gene lost 7 bases and the J gene lost 1 base, with 4 bases spanning the gap. The CDR3 sequence is CSAANTEAFF. In DNA, the CDR3 is TGCAGCGCCGCGAACACTGAAGCTTTCTTT. Based on the CDR3 plus reference TRBV29-1 and TRBJ1-1, the full variable domain is SAVISQKPSRDICQRGTSLTIQCQVDSQVTMMFWYRQQPGQSLTLIATANQGSEATYESGFVIDKFPISRPNLTFSTLTVSNMSPEDSSIYLCSAANTEAFFGQGTRLTVV.

V usage is TRBV27 and J usage is TRBJ1-6; D uncertain. V was clipped by 4 bases and J by 4 bases, with 5 bases between them. In germline, CDR1 is MNHEY, CDR2 SMNVEV (reference sequence). The CDR3 covers 13 residues. The CDR3 nucleotides are TGTGCCAGCAGTTACCAGTATAATTCACCCCTCCACTTT. It encodes CASSYQYNSPLHF.

The chain recombines TRBV9 with TRBJ1-2; D may be TRBD1 (5 bases). Germline CDR1 and CDR2: SGDLS and YYNGEE. Trimming took 2 bases from V and 4 from J, leaving 12 bases between them. The CDR3 is 14 residues long. The CDR3, as DNA: TGTGCCAGCAGCGTGGGGGGAACTACCTATGGCTACACCTTC. It encodes CASSVGGTTYGYTF.

The V gene is TRBV5-1, the J gene TRBJ2-3; a weak D match, TRBD1 (6 bases). The CDR3 totals 15 residues. Germline assignment: CDR1 SGHRS and CDR2 YFSETQ. Trimming cost V 6 bases and J 2 bases, with 16 bases left between them. CDR3: CASKKTGGVTDTQYF. CDR3 sequence (DNA): TGCGCCAGCAAGAAGACAGGAGGCGTCACAGATACGCAGTATTTT.

This clone was counted a few times. The chain uses TRBV29-1 and TRBJ2-3, with 10 nucleotides matching TRBD1. Germline V gene lookup returns CDR1 SQVTM and CDR2 ANQGSEA. The CDR3 length is 14 residues. J was trimmed by 4 bases and V by 6 bases; bases with no gene match: 7. The CDR3 here is CSVQRDRGPDTQYF. CDR3 sequence (DNA): TGCAGCGTCCAAAGGGACAGGGGCCCAGATACGCAGTATTTT.

This clone was recorded a few times. This chain joins TRBV2 and TRBJ2-7; D remains ambiguous. The CDR3 has 14 amino acids. Trimming left V 7 bases short and J 2 bases short, with 15 bases between. Germline CDR1 is SNHLY and CDR2 is FYNNEI. The CDR3 here is CASKQRTSTYEQYF. In nucleotides, the CDR3 is TGTGCCAGCAAGCAGAGGACGTCTACCTACGAGCAGTACTTC.

This chain uses TRBV2 with TRBJ2-7; 7 nucleotides agree with TRBD1. The CDR3 covers 12 residues. With V trimmed by 6 bases and J by 2 bases, 1 base remained unmatched. Per germline, CDR1 SNHLY and CDR2 FYNNEI. The CDR3 is CASRGTAYEQYF. In DNA form, the CDR3 reads TGTGCCAGCAGGGGGACAGCCTACGAGCAGTACTTC.